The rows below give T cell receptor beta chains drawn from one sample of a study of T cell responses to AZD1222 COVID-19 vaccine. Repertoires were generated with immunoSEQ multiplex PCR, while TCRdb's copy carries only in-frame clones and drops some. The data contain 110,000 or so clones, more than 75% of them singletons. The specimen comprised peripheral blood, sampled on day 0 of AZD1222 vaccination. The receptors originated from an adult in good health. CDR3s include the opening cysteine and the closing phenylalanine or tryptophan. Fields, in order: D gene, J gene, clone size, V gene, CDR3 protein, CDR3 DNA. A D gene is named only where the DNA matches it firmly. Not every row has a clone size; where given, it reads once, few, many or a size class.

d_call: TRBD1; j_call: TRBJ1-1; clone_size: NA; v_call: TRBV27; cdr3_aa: CASSFPGQDTEAFF; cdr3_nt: TGTGCCAGCAGTTTCCCGGGACAGGACACTGAAGCTTTCTTT
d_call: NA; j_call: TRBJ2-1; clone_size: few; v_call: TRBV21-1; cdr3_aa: CASSGVGLAGTQFF; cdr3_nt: TGTGCCAGCAGCGGAGTGGGACTAGCCGGTACCCAGTTCTTC
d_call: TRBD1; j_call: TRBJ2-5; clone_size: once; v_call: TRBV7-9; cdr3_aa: CASSPDRGGVQETQYF; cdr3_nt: TGTGCCAGCAGCCCTGACAGGGGGGGAGTTCAAGAGACCCAGTACTTC
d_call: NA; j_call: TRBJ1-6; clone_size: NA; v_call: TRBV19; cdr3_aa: CASNEKWGGTPPLHF; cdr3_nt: TGTGCCAGTAACGAGAAATGGGGAGGGACTCCACCCCTCCACTTT
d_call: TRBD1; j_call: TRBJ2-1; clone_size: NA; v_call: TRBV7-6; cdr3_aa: CASSLSGQSYNEQFF; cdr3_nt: TGTGCCAGCAGCTTATCGGGACAGAGTTACAATGAGCAGTTCTTC
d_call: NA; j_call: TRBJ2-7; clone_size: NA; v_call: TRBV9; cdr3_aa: CASSVARDTSYEQYF; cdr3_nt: TGTGCCAGCAGCGTAGCCCGGGACACTTCCTACGAGCAGTACTTC
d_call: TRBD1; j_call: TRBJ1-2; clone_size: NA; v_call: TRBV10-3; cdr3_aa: CAISDSGTGNYGYTF; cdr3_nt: TGTGCCATCAGTGACTCCGGGACAGGAAACTATGGCTACACCTTC
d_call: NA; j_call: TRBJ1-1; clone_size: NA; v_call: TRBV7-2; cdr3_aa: CASSLAPNTEAFF; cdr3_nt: TGTGCCAGCAGCTTAGCTCCGAACACTGAAGCTTTCTTT
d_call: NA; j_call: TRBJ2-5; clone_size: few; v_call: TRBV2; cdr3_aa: CASSESRGPETQYF; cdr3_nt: TGTGCCAGCAGTGAATCGAGGGGCCCCGAGACCCAGTACTTC
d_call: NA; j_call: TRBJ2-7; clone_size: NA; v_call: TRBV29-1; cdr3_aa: CSVEVPGRSYEQYF; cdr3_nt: TGCAGCGTTGAAGTCCCAGGGAGGTCCTACGAGCAGTACTTC
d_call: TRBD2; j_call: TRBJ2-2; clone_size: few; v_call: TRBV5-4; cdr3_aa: CASSPGLAGVDGELFF; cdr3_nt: TGTGCCAGCAGCCCGGGACTAGCGGGAGTGGACGGGGAGCTGTTTTTT
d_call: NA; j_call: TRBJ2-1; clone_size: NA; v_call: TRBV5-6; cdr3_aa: CASSLRAGSEQFF; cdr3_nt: TGTGCCAGCAGCTTGAGGGCCGGATCTGAGCAGTTCTTC
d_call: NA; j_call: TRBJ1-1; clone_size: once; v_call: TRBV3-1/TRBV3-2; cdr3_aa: CASSQVQTNTEAFF; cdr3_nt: TGTGCCAGCAGCCAAGTACAGACGAACACTGAAGCTTTCTTT
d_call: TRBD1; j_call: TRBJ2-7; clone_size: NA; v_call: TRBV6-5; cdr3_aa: CASSYAQGYEQYF; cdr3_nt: TGTGCCAGCAGTTACGCACAGGGGTACGAGCAGTACTTC
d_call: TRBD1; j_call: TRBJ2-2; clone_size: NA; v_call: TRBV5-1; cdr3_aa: CASSLTGVTGELFF; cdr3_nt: TGCGCCAGCAGCTTGACAGGGGTCACCGGGGAGCTGTTTTTT
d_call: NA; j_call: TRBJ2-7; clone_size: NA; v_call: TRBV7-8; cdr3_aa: CASSLGGSLGAYEQYF; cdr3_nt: TGTGCCAGCAGCTTAGGAGGTAGCCTTGGGGCCTACGAGCAGTACTTC
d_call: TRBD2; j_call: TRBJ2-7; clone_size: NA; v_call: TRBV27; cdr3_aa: CASRGLAYEQYF; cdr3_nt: TGTGCCAGCCGCGGACTAGCCTACGAGCAGTACTTC
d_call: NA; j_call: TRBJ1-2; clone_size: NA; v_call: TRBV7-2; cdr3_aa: CASSLGDHKINYGYTF; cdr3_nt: TGTGCCAGCAGCTTAGGGGACCACAAGATTAACTATGGCTACACCTTC
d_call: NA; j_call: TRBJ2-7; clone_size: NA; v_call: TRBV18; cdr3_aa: CASSTGNYEQYF; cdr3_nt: TGTGCCAGCTCAACCGGGAATTACGAGCAGTACTTC
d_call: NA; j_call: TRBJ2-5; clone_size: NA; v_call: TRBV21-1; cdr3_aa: CASSKRRLAPQYF; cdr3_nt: TGTGCCAGCAGCAAACGGCGGTTAGCGCCCCAGTACTTC